The rows below give T cell receptor beta chains drawn from one sample of a study of blood T cells in healthy people across ages. A single record per CDR3 protein comes from TCRdb applying MiXCR to the 5' RACE reads. This sample has hundreds of thousands of distinct CDR3 sequences, with approximately 50% found just once. The sequencing sample was made of blood. The receptors were sampled from a woman aged 60 to 75 in good health. The conserved cysteine and the conserved F or W are not part of the CDR3 here. Fields, in order: V gene, J gene, CDR3 length, CDR3 protein.

>TRBV28|TRBJ1-4|13
ASSGDRRSNEKLF
>TRBV27|TRBJ2-2|15
ASSLIPGGEDTGELF
>TRBV12-3/TRBV12-4|TRBJ2-1|11
TSIGTYGNEQF
>TRBV21-1|TRBJ2-2|15
ASSKGLQGTNTGELF
>TRBV20-1|TRBJ2-7|12
SAINSGRHYEQY
>TRBV28|TRBJ2-3|14
ASTPWAGEGTDTQY
>TRBV15|.|12
ATSRELLITEQY
>TRBV10-3|TRBJ2-7|14
AISGVPGTGITKQY
>TRBV6-2/TRBV6-3|TRBJ2-2|15
ASSYIGRGRNTGELF
>TRBV28|TRBJ2-7|10
ASSSPASEQY
>TRBV5-5|TRBJ2-3|16
ASGLTSGTGGGTDTQY